These 23 T cell receptor beta chains were sequenced from one sample in a study of brain metastases from non-small cell lung cancer (dated by TCRdb to the late 2010s). The library was built by means of the immunoSEQ multiplex PCR assay. TCRdb retrieved this table from immuneACCESS and kept in-frame rearrangements only. Not all clones are present; in checked studies, unresolved V genes account for under half, and no reason is known for the remainder. The sample table contains over a thousand clones; only one count was recorded for roughly 85% of them. Of the sample, approximately 10% falls within the top ten clones. Sequenced: tissue from a brain metastasis. In the paper's terms, the cell subset or site label means: resected brain metastasis paired with primary lung tumor. The receptors were sampled from a donor aged 40 or older with non-small cell lung cancer.

This chain joins TRBV2 and TRBJ2-3, with D hard to call. The germline V gene encodes CDR1 SNHLY and CDR2 FYNNEI. The CDR3 is made up of 13 amino acids. Trimming stripped 4 bases from V and 6 bases from J, with 11 bases between. The CDR3 loop is CASSGSGLDTQYF. The CDR3 DNA follows: TGTGCCAGCAGTGGATCTGGGCTCGATACGCAGTATTTT.

The chain has TRBV2 and TRBJ2-7, with D hard to call. This CDR3 has 13 amino acids. Germline V gene sequence: CDR1 SNHLY, CDR2 FYNNEI. Deletions cut 2 bases from V and 4 bases from J, with 9 bases between. The CDR3 is CASSENNRYEQYF. Written as DNA, the CDR3 is TGTGCCAGCAGTGAAAATAACAGATACGAGCAGTACTTC. The entire variable domain, with the rest obtained from reference TRBV2 and TRBJ2-7, is as follows: EPEVTQTPSHQVTQMGQEVILRCVPISNHLYFYWYRQILGQKVEFLVSFYNNEISEKSEIFDDQFSVERPDGSNFTLKIRSTKLEDSAMYFCASSENNRYEQYFGPGTRLTVT.

This clone was counted a single time. This chain uses TRBV6-2 or TRBV6-3 with TRBJ2-7; 8 bases map to TRBD1. CDR1 is MNHEY, CDR2 SVGEGT, per germline. The ends lost 4 bases at V and 3 bases at J; junction bases unmatched: 8. CDR3 size: 15 residues. The CDR3: CASSSPGQAVYEQYF. CDR3 nucleotides: TGTGCCAGCAGTTCACCGGGACAGGCAGTCTACGAGCAGTACTTC.

The J gene is TRBJ1-3, the V gene TRBV23-1; D is perhaps TRBD1 (5 bases). TRBV23-1 is given ORF status, its function remaining uncertain. The CDR3 extends over 14 amino acids. V lost 7 bases and J 5 bases, leaving 15 bases between the germline ends. The DNA for the CDR3 is TGCGCCAGCATCCGGAGGGGAAGGCGAAACACCATATATTTT. Encoded protein: CASIRRGRRNTIYF.

This chain uses TRBV24-1 with TRBJ2-1, with D possibly TRBD2 on 5 matching bases. This CDR3 contains 12 residues. V lost 8 bases to trimming and J lost 7 bases, with 11 bases between them. CDR1 is KGHDR and CDR2 is SFDVKD in the germline V gene. CDR3 protein: CATKSSGNEQFF. The CDR3 DNA follows: TGTGCCACCAAATCATCGGGGAATGAGCAGTTCTTC.

The rearrangement uses TRBV6-5 and TRBJ1-6; no reliable D call. The CDR3 consists of 15 residues. Germline lookup yields CDR1 MNHEY and CDR2 SVGAGI. Trimming stripped 4 bases from V and 4 bases from J, with 11 bases between. The CDR3 here is CASSLRTDYNSPLHF. In DNA, the CDR3 is TGTGCCAGCAGTTTGAGAACAGATTATAATTCACCCCTCCACTTT.

This chain uses TRBV7-3 with TRBJ1-1, with no clear D. V was shortened by 2 bases and J by 3 bases, with 7 bases between the two germline ends. The CDR3 runs 13 residues. From germline, CDR1 is SGHTA and CDR2 FQGTGA. The CDR3 sequence: CASSLRGDTEAFF. Written as DNA, the CDR3 is TGTGCCAGCAGCTTACGCGGTGACACTGAAGCTTTCTTT.

The J gene is TRBJ1-1, the V gene TRBV28; TRBD1 matches at 7 bases. Germline V gives CDR1 MDHEN, CDR2 SYDVKM. The CDR3 has 15 residues. The V segment lost 4 bases and the J segment 3 bases; nucleotides outside the gene matches: 8. The CDR3 is CASSSHGQADTEAFF. The CDR3 bases are TGTGCCAGCAGTTCCCACGGACAGGCAGACACTGAAGCTTTCTTT.

The V call is TRBV19, the J call TRBJ1-2; D perhaps matches TRBD1 (6 bases). The V and J ends lost 4 bases and 8 bases respectively, with 11 bases between them. Germline CDR1 reads LNHDA; CDR2 reads SQIVND (reference sequence). CDR3 length equals 12 residues. CDR3 DNA: TGTGCCAGTAGTACAAACCAGGGGGGCTACACCTTC. This codes for CASSTNQGGYTF.

This clone has more than one count but fewer than ten. The chain combines TRBV14 with TRBJ1-4; D remains unclear. V was cut by 1 base and J by 8 bases, with 8 bases left in between. CDR3 length: 13 amino acids. In germline, CDR1 is SGHDN, CDR2 FVKESK. Here the CDR3 reads CASSQVGREKLFF. As DNA, the CDR3 is TGTGCCAGCAGCCAAGTCGGCCGGGAAAAACTGTTTTTT.

The CDR3, as DNA: TGTGCCAGCAGCCAGATGGGAGATGAAAAACTGTTTTTT. Protein product: CASSQMGDEKLFF. The J gene is TRBJ1-4, the V gene TRBV3-1 (or the pseudogene TRBV3-2), with D hard to call. The CDR3 runs to 13 residues. The germline V gene has CDR1 LGHDT and CDR2 YNNKEL (reference sequence). The germline V and J ends were trimmed by 3 bases and 6 bases, with 8 bases remaining between them.

The chain recombines TRBV7-8 with TRBJ2-1; D is uncertain. In germline, CDR1 is SGHVS, CDR2 FQNEAQ. Trimming cost V 4 bases and J 0 bases, with 10 bases left between them. The CDR3 totals 15 residues. This CDR3 reads CASSSRTASYNEQFF. The CDR3 bases are TGTGCCAGCAGCTCTCGGACGGCCTCCTACAATGAGCAGTTCTTC.

This clone was observed a handful of times. The gene calls are TRBV18 and TRBJ2-5; no clear D gene. V gave up 2 bases and J gave up 3 bases, with 4 bases separating them. Germline CDR1 is KGHSH and CDR2 is LQKENI. CDR3 length equals 12 residues. The CDR3 region has the DNA TGTGCCAGCTCACCAAGGAAAGAGACCCAGTACTTC. Translation gives CASSPRKETQYF.

CDR3 sequence: CATGIGGVETQYF. The CDR3 coding sequence is TGTGCCACTGGGATAGGGGGCGTCGAGACCCAGTACTTC. The genes are TRBV15 and TRBJ2-5, with 7 bases matching TRBD1. The junction had 9 bases not matched to a gene; V was cut back by 9 bases and J by 5 bases. CDR1 and CDR2 from the germline V gene are LNHNV and YYDKDF (reference sequence). This CDR3 region has 13 residues.

V and J are TRBV7-9 and TRBJ2-5; TRBD2 matches at 10 bases. Trimming took 8 bases from V and 5 from J; bases not matched to a gene: 8. From germline, CDR1 is SEHNR and CDR2 FQNEAQ (reference sequence). The length of the CDR3 is 14 residues. The CDR3 DNA sequence: TGTGCCAGCTACGCTAGCGGGAGCACTGAGACCCAGTACTTC. This codes for CASYASGSTETQYF.

The rearrangement joins TRBV10-3 to TRBJ2-3; no firm D call. Germline V CDR1 and CDR2: ENHRY, SYGVKD. Between the trimmed V and J ends, which lost 4 bases and 4 bases, there was a span of 3 bases. The CDR3 consists of 11 residues. The CDR3 nucleotides are TGTGCCATCAGTGCGGCAGATACGCAGTATTTT. Translation gives CAISAADTQYF.

This chain links TRBV7-2 with TRBJ2-1; D remains unclear. Germline CDR1 and CDR2: SGHTA and FQGNSA. The CDR3 runs 13 residues. V lost 8 bases and J 4 bases, leaving 12 bases between the germline ends. The DNA for the CDR3 is TGTGCCAGCGCCCCCCGGCGGTACAATGAGCAGTTCTTC. This encodes CASAPRRYNEQFF.

The CDR3 loop reads CSARVNNEQFF. The CDR3 bases are TGCAGTGCTAGGGTAAATAATGAGCAGTTCTTC. The rearrangement links TRBV20-1 to TRBJ2-1; no reliable D call. V lost 3 bases to trimming and J lost 7 bases, with 7 bases between them. The CDR3 extends over 11 amino acids. From germline, CDR1 is DFQATT and CDR2 SNEGSKA (reference sequence).

This clone came up once. V gene TRBV19 combines with J gene TRBJ1-2; 8 bases fit TRBD1. V lost 7 bases to trimming and J lost 1 base; unmatched junction nucleotides: 8. The CDR3 is 15 residues long. Germline loops: CDR1 LNHDA, CDR2 SQIVND (reference sequence). CDR3 DNA: TGTGCCAGTAACCACCGGGACAGGATTAACTATGGCTACACCTTC. This encodes CASNHRDRINYGYTF. Based on the CDR3 plus reference TRBV19 and TRBJ1-2, the full variable domain is DGGITQSPKYLFRKEGQNVTLSCEQNLNHDAMYWYRQDPGQGLRLIYYSQIVNDFQKGDIAEGYSVSREKKESFPLTVTSAQKNPTAFYLCASNHRDRINYGYTFGSGTRLTVV.

The chain carries TRBV5-4 and TRBJ2-2; 7 bases map to TRBD2. J was trimmed by 2 bases and V by 4 bases; bases with no gene match: 5. Per germline, CDR1 SGHNT and CDR2 YYREEE (reference sequence). The CDR3 extends over 15 amino acids. As DNA, the CDR3 is TGTGCCAGCAGCAGTACTAGCGCTAACACCGGGGAGCTGTTTTTT. Residues: CASSSTSANTGELFF.

The chain carries TRBV6-5 and TRBJ2-3; tentative D call: TRBD1 (6 bases). Per the germline V gene, CDR1 is MNHEY and CDR2 is SVGAGI. This CDR3 has 15 residues. Trimming shortened V by 9 bases and J by 0 bases, and 16 bases separated the two germline ends. CDR3 in DNA: TGTGCCAGTTGGGGGCATGGGTCTAGCACAGATACGCAGTATTTT. Its translation: CASWGHGSSTDTQYF.

The chain links TRBV18 to TRBJ1-4; no clear D gene. The CDR3 has 12 residues. Germline V CDR1 and CDR2: KGHSH, LQKENI. Trimming shortened V by 5 bases and J by 8 bases, and 9 bases separated the two germline ends. This chain's CDR3 is CASSSTGEKLFF. The DNA for the CDR3 is TGTGCCAGCTCATCAACCGGGGAAAAACTGTTTTTT.

A few counts support this clone. In the same sample, other DNA sequences code for this CDR3. This rearrangement joins TRBV27 to TRBJ2-7; D is unresolved. Trimming took 2 bases from V and 5 from J, leaving 10 bases between them. Germline CDR1 reads MNHEY; CDR2 reads SMNVEV (reference sequence). The CDR3 is 13 amino acids. The CDR3 region is CASSLGVVNEQYF. The CDR3 nucleotides are TGTGCCAGCAGTTTAGGAGTTGTTAACGAGCAGTACTTC.